The table lists the clone carrying this TCR beta chain with a count of one. This entry comes from a study of blood T cell repertoires in COVID-19. Only in-frame clones appear in the TCRdb table, and some are missing; sequencing was by immunoSEQ multiplex PCR. Of around 83,000 clones listed, more than 85% are singletons. CDR1 MDHEN and CDR2 SYDVKM come from the germline V gene. V was pared by 6 bases and J by 4 bases, with 12 bases between. The CDR3 is made up of 13 amino acids. Sequencing used peripheral blood. The chain uses TRBV28 and TRBJ1-2; D unresolved. The TCR was taken from a man older than 75 with active or convalescent COVID-19. CDR3 amino acids: CASSPTLGYGYTF. CDR3 DNA sequence: TGTGCCAGCAGCCCGACACTGGGCTATGGCTACACCTTC.